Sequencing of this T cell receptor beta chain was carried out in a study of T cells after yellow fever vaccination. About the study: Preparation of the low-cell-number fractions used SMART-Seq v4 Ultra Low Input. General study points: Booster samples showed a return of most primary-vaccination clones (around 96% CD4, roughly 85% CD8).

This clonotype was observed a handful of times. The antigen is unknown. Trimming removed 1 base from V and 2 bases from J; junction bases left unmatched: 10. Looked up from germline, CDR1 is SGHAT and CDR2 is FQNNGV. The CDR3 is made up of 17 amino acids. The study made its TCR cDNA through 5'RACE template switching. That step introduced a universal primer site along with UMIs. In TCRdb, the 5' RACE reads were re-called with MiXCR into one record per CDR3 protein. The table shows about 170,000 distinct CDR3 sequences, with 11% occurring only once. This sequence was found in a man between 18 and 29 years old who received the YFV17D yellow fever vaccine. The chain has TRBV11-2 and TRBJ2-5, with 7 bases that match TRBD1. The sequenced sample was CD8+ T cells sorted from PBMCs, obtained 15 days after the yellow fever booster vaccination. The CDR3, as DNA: TGTGCCAGCAGCTTAGTTTCTCTGGGACAGACACAAGAGACCCAGTACTTC. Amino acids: CASSLVSLGQTQETQYF.